These 21 T cell receptor beta chains came from one sample sequenced in a study of blood T cell repertoires in COVID-19. Assay used: immunoSEQ multiplex PCR; TCRdb lists only in-frame clones, some missing. The table records fewer than 200,000 clones, 80% to 90% of them present only once. The source material was peripheral blood. These receptors were collected from a woman aged 60-75 years who had recovered from COVID-19.

This clone was seen only a few times. This chain joins TRBV2 and TRBJ2-7; 8 nucleotides align to TRBD2. V shed 3 bases, J shed 1 base, and the junction held 8 bases outside the gene matches. In germline, CDR1 is SNHLY, CDR2 FYNNEI. CDR3 length equals 16 residues. This CDR3 is CASSDVGGGRSYEQYF. In DNA form, the CDR3 reads TGTGCCAGCAGTGACGTCGGGGGGGGCCGGTCCTACGAGCAGTACTTC.

The chain joins TRBV6-6 to TRBJ1-2; 8 positions match TRBD1. The CDR3 runs to 15 residues. From germline, CDR1 is MNHNY and CDR2 SVGAGI (reference sequence). J gave up 3 bases and V 6 bases, and 9 bases lay outside the gene matches. The CDR3 loop reads CASSTLGRGHYGYTF. The CDR3 DNA follows: TGTGCCAGCAGCACTCTGGGCAGGGGGCACTATGGCTACACCTTC.

The chain employs TRBV5-6 and TRBJ2-3; D remains ambiguous. This CDR3 comprises 16 residues. Trimming cost V 0 bases and J 1 base, with 12 bases left between them. The germline gives CDR1 SGHDT, CDR2 YYEEEE. CDR3: CASSLGGTLRTDTQYF. The DNA for the CDR3 is TGTGCCAGCAGCTTGGGAGGAACATTACGCACAGATACGCAGTATTTT.

The chain uses TRBV28 and TRBJ1-5; TRBD1 matches at 7 bases. CDR3 length: 18 residues. The ends lost 1 base at V and 2 bases at J; junction bases unmatched: 11. In germline, CDR1 is MDHEN, CDR2 SYDVKM. The CDR3: CASSLLEVEGAGNQPQHF. The DNA of the CDR3 is TGTGCCAGCAGTTTATTAGAGGTGGAGGGGGCCGGCAATCAGCCCCAGCATTTT.

This clone was counted between two and nine times. The chain has TRBV11-2 and TRBJ1-4, with 7 bases fitting TRBD1. With 5 bases clipped from V and 8 bases from J, the junction kept 8 bases outside the gene matches. The CDR3 extends over 14 amino acids. Germline lookup yields CDR1 SGHAT and CDR2 FQNNGV. The CDR3 spells CASSTGQWAEKLFF. The CDR3 DNA follows: TGTGCCAGCAGCACGGGACAGTGGGCCGAAAAACTGTTTTTT.

This clone was counted between two and nine times. The genes are TRBV9 and TRBJ2-5; D ambiguous. The CDR3 contains 13 residues. CDR1 SGDLS and CDR2 YYNGEE come from the germline V gene. The V gene lost 2 bases and the J gene lost 5 bases, with 10 bases spanning the gap. The CDR3, as DNA: TGTGCCAGCAGCGTCTCTGAGATGGAGACCCAGTACTTC. Translation: CASSVSEMETQYF.

This chain links TRBV29-1 with TRBJ1-6; D might be TRBD1 (6 bases). The CDR3 has 13 amino acids. Germline assignment: CDR1 SQVTM and CDR2 ANQGSEA. V was clipped by 5 bases and J by 5 bases, with 10 bases between them. CDR3 in amino acids: CSVRQENNSPLHF. In nucleotides, the CDR3 is TGCAGCGTTCGACAGGAAAATAATTCACCCCTCCACTTT.

The chain carries TRBV19 and TRBJ2-7, with D possibly matching TRBD1 (6 bases). The CDR3 sequence is 14 residues long. Between the trimmed V and J ends, which lost 3 bases and 6 bases, there was a span of 15 bases. Germline-derived CDR1 and CDR2 are LNHDA and SQIVND (reference sequence). In nucleotides, the CDR3 is TGTGCCAGTAGTATGCAGTCAGGGGTTTCCGAGCAGTACTTC. This gives the protein CASSMQSGVSEQYF.

This chain joins TRBV20-1 and TRBJ2-7; D possibly corresponds to TRBD1 (6 bases). The CDR3 length is 11 residues. The ends were cut back, 6 bases at V and 3 bases at J, with 9 bases in the middle. Per the germline V gene, CDR1 is DFQATT and CDR2 is SNEGSKA (reference sequence). The CDR3 sequence: CSAGTNYEQYF. In DNA form, the CDR3 reads TGCAGTGCCGGGACAAACTACGAGCAGTACTTC.

The chain recombines TRBV19 with TRBJ2-7, with TRBD1 matching over 10 bases. CDR1 is LNHDA and CDR2 is SQIVND in the germline V gene (reference sequence). J lost 2 bases, V lost 2 bases, and 3 bases had no gene match. The CDR3 has 15 residues. CDR3 residues: CASSITGTGAYEQYF. The CDR3 DNA sequence: TGTGCCAGTAGTATAACCGGGACAGGGGCCTACGAGCAGTACTTC.

This rearrangement joins TRBV28 to TRBJ2-5; 8 nucleotides agree with TRBD1. The CDR3 extends over 15 amino acids. In germline, CDR1 is MDHEN, CDR2 SYDVKM. V was pared by 7 bases and J by 2 bases, with 9 bases of the junction left unmatched. CDR3 nucleotides: TGTGCCAGCAATCTTCCGCGACAGGGGCAAGAGACCCAGTACTTC. Protein: CASNLPRQGQETQYF. The entire variable domain, with the rest obtained from reference TRBV28 and TRBJ2-5, is as follows: DVKVTQSSRYLVKRTGEKVFLECVQDMDHENMFWYRQDPGLGLRLIYFSYDVKMKEKGDIPEGYSVSREKKERFSLILESASTNQTSMYLCASNLPRQGQETQYFGPGTRLLVL.

The V gene is TRBV27, the J gene TRBJ2-1; TRBD2 matches at 15 bases. Germline V CDR1 and CDR2: MNHEY, SMNVEV (reference sequence). V shed 3 bases, J shed 8 bases, and the junction held 8 bases outside the gene matches. The CDR3 is made up of 17 amino acids. CDR3 in amino acids: CASSFRRTSGGAYEQFF. The CDR3 coding sequence is TGTGCCAGCAGTTTCCGTAGGACTAGCGGGGGGGCATATGAGCAGTTCTTC.

V and J are TRBV4-1 and TRBJ1-5, with D possibly being TRBD1 (5 bases). Germline CDR1 MGHRA, CDR2 YSYEKL. This CDR3 is built from 14 residues. V was trimmed by 4 bases and J by 3 bases, leaving 10 bases between them. CDR3 sequence reads: CASSLGQINQPQHF. CDR3 in DNA: TGCGCCAGCAGCCTCGGACAAATCAATCAGCCCCAGCATTTT.

The rearrangement joins TRBV7-3 to TRBJ2-3; a weak D match, TRBD1 (6 bases). Germline CDR1 reads SGHTA; CDR2 reads FQGTGA. The V end lost 2 bases, the J end lost 0 bases, and 12 bases lay between the germline ends. The CDR3 is 16 residues long. As DNA, the CDR3 is TGTGCCAGCAGCTTAGGGACATCCCCCAGCACAGATACGCAGTATTTT. It encodes CASSLGTSPSTDTQYF.

This clone was seen only a few times. This chain uses TRBV11-3 with TRBJ2-3, with TRBD2 matching over 7 bases. The CDR3 has 15 residues. V lost 5 bases, J lost 0 bases, and 5 bases stayed unmatched. Germline loops: CDR1 SGHNT, CDR2 YENEEA. The CDR3 region is CASSLGGDSTDTQYF. DNA of the CDR3: TGTGCCAGCAGCCTGGGGGGGGACAGCACAGATACGCAGTATTTT.

A few counts support this clone. The chain carries TRBV11-3 and TRBJ2-1; D is undetermined. This CDR3 is 12 amino acids long. Germline CDR1 is SGHNT and CDR2 is YENEEA. V lost 4 bases and J 9 bases, leaving 10 bases between the germline ends. The chain's CDR3 is CASSSNSGEQFF. The CDR3 nucleotides are TGTGCCAGCAGCTCAAATTCAGGTGAGCAGTTCTTC. Complete variable domain (other parts from reference TRBV11-3 and TRBJ2-1): EAGVVQSPRYKIIEKKQPVAFWCNPISGHNTLYWYLQNLGQGPELLIRYENEEAVDDSQLPKDRFSAERLKGVDSTLKIQPAELGDSAVYLCASSSNSGEQFFGPGTRLTVL.

The chain links TRBV5-6 to TRBJ2-3; D is possibly TRBD1 (6 bases). Trimming removed 5 bases from V and 3 bases from J, with 16 bases in between. The CDR3 spans 15 residues. Looked up from germline, CDR1 is SGHDT and CDR2 is YYEEEE. CDR3 DNA: TGTGCCAGCAGTCTTTGGGGGCAGGGGACAGATACGCAGTATTTT. The encoded protein is CASSLWGQGTDTQYF.

This chain connects TRBV10-3 to TRBJ2-3, with D tentatively TRBD2 (7 bases). Germline assignment: CDR1 ENHRY and CDR2 SYGVKD. The V gene lost 9 bases and the J gene lost 1 base, with 11 bases spanning the gap. The CDR3 is made up of 13 amino acids. CDR3 coding DNA: TGTGCCATGGGGGGGCCAGGCACAGATACGCAGTATTTT. Encoded protein: CAMGGPGTDTQYF.

The chain combines TRBV3-1 (or the pseudogene TRBV3-2) with TRBJ1-1; TRBD1 might be the D (5 bases). V was clipped by 0 bases and J by 2 bases, with 7 bases between them. The CDR3 is 14 amino acids. From germline, CDR1 is LGHDT and CDR2 YNNKEL (reference sequence). The DNA of the CDR3 is TGTGCCAGCAGCCAAGATCAGGGAAACACTGAAGCTTTCTTT. It specifies CASSQDQGNTEAFF.

J is TRBJ2-2 and V is TRBV5-6, with D hard to call. V lost 1 base to trimming and J lost 5 bases, with 21 bases between them. This CDR3 spans 18 amino acids. Germline CDR1 SGHDT, CDR2 YYEEEE. CDR3 sequence: CASSLITSSQAYTGELFF. CDR3 coding DNA: TGTGCCAGCAGCTTGATAACCTCCAGTCAGGCCTATACCGGGGAGCTGTTTTTT.

The V gene is TRBV28, the J gene TRBJ1-2; TRBD1 matches 8 bases. The V gene's germline CDR1 is MDHEN and CDR2 SYDVKM. The CDR3 is made up of 13 amino acids. Trimming removed 3 bases from V and 5 bases from J; junction bases left unmatched: 2. The CDR3 bases are TGTGCCAGCAGTTTGCAGGGGGCGTATGGCTACACCTTC. Its translation is CASSLQGAYGYTF.